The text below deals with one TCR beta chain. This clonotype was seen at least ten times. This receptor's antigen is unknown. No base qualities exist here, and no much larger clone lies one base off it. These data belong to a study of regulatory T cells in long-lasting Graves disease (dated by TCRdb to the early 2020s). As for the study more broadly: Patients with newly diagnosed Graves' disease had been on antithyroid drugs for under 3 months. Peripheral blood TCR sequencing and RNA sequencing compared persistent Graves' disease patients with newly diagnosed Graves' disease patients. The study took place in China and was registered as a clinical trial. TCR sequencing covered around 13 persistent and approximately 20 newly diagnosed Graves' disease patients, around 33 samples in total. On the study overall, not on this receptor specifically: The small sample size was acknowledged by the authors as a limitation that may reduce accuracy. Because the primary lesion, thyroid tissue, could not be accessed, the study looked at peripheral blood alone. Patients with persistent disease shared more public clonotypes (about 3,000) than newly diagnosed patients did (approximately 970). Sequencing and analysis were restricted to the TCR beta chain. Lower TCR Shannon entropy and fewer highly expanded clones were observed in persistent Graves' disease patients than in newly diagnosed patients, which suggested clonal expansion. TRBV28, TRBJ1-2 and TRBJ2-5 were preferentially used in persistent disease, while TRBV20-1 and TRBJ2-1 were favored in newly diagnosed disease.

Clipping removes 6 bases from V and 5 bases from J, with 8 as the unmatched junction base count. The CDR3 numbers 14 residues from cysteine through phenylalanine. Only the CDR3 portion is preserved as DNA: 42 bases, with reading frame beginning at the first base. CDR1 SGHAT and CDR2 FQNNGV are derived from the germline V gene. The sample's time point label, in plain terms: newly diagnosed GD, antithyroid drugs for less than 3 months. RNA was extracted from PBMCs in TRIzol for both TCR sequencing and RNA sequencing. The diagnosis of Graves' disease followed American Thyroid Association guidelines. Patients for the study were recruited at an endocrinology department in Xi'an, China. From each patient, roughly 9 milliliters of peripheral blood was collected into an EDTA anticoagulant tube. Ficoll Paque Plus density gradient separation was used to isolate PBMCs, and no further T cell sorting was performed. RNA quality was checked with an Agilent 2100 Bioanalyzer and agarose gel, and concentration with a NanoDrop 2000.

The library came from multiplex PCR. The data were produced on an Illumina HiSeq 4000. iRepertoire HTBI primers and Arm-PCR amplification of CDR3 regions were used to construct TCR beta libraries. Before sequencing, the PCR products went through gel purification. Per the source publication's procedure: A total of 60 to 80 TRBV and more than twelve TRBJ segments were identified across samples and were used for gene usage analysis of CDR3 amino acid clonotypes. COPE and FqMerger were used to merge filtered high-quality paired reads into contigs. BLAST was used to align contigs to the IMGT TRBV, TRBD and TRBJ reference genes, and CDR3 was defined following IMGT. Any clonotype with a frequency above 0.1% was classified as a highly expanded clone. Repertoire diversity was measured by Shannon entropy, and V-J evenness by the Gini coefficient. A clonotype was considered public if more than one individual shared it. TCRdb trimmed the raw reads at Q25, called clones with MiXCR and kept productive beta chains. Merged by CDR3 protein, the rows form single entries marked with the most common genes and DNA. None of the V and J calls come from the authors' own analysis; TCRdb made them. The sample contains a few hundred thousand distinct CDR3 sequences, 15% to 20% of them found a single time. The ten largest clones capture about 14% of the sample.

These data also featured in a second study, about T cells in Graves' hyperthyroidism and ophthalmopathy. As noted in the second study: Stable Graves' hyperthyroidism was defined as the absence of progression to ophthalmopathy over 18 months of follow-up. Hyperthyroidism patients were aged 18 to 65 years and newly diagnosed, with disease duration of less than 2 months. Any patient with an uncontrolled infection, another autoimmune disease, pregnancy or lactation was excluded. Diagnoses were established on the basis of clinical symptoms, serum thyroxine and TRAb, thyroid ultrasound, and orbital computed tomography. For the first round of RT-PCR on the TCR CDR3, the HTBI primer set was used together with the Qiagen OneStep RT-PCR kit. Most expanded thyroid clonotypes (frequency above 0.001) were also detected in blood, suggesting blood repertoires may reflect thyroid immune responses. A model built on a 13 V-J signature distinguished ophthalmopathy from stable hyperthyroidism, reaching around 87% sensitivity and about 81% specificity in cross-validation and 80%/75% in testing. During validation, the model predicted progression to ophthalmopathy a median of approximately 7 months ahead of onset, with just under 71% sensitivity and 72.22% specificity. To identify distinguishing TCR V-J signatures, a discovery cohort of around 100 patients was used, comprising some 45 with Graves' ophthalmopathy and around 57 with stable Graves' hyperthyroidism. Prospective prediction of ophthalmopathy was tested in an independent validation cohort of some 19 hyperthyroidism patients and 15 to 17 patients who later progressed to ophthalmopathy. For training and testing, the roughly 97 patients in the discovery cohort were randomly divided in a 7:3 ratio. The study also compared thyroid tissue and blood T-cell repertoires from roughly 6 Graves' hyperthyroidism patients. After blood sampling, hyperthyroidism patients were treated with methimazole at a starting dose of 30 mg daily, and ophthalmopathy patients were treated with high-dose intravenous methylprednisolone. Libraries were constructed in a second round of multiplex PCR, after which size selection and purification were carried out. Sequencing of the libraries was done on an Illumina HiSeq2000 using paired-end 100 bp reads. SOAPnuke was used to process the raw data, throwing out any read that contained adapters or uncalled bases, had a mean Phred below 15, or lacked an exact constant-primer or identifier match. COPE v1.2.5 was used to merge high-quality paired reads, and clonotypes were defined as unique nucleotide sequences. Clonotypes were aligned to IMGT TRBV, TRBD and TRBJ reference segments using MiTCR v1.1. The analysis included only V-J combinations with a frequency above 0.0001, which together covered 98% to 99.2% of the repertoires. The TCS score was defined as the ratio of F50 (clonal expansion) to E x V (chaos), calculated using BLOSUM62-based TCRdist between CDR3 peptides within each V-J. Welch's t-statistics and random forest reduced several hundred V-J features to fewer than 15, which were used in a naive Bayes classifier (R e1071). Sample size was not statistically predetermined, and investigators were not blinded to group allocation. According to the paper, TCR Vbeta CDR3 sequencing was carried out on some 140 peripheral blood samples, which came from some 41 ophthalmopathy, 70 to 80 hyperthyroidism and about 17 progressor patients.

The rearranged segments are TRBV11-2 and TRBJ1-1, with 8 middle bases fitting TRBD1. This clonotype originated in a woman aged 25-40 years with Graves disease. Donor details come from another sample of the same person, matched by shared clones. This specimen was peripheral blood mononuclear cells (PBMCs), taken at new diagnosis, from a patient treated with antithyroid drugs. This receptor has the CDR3 CASRSQGGWTEAFF. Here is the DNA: TGTGCCAGCAGATCACAGGGGGGATGGACTGAAGCTTTCTTT.